The TCR beta chain under discussion was sequenced for a study of T cells after yellow fever vaccination. The V gene lost 0 bases and the J gene lost 0 bases, with 7 bases spanning the gap. CDR3 length: 15 residues. Germline V gene sequence: CDR1 LGHNA, CDR2 YSLEER. MiXCR, run by TCRdb on the 5' RACE reads, gives a single entry per CDR3 protein. Of hundreds of thousands of distinct CDR3 sequences listed, roughly 13% are singletons. Sequenced material: PBMCs, taken on the day of the yellow fever booster vaccination. The sequence was obtained from a man aged 30 to 39 who received the YFV17D yellow fever vaccine. The rearrangement joins TRBV4-3 to TRBJ2-3; D ambiguous. The CDR3 sequence: CASSQDPTSTDTQYF. CDR3 DNA sequence: TGCGCCAGCAGCCAAGATCCCACTAGCACAGATACGCAGTATTTT.